The subject of this entry is one TCR beta chain. Its antigen is unidentified. This record belongs to a study of cytomegalovirus exposure and HLA in healthy donors. A multiplex PCR was run with 60 Vbeta primers and 13 Jbeta primers. Repertoires were generated with immunoSEQ multiplex PCR, while TCRdb's copy carries only in-frame clones and drops some. Among around 170,000 clones listed, over 70% were seen once. Study results and caveats: Cytomegalovirus association was listed for 164 TCR beta chains.

The sample consisted of PBMCs. This receptor was identified in a woman aged 50 to 60 in good health and CMV-seronegative.

CDR3 in DNA: TGTGCCAGCACACAGGGGGTTCGCTCTGGAAACACCATATATTTT. Amino acids: CASTQGVRSGNTIYF. The chain is built from TRBV19 and TRBJ1-3; 8 nucleotides match TRBD1. Germline V gene sequence: CDR1 LNHDA, CDR2 SQIVND (reference sequence). The junction had 7 bases not matched to a gene; V was cut back by 9 bases and J by 0 bases. The CDR3 has 15 residues.